This T cell receptor beta chain was recovered during a study of CD8 T cells in Susac syndrome. Study in general: Within the sequenced Susac syndrome patient group, about six exhibited active disease and roughly eight were in remission. General study results and limits: The authors acknowledged that the study's TCR sequencing and HLA analysis involved relatively few individuals.

This clonotype has only one observation. What it binds is unknown. Random hexamers were used to reverse transcribe an amount of about 0.5 to 1 ug RNA. TCRdb re-derived calls from the immunoSEQ multiplex PCR reads in MiXCR, one entry per CDR3 protein. This table holds 200,000 to 300,000 distinct CDR3 sequences, about 95% found once. Deletions cut 4 bases from V and 14 bases from J, with 23 bases between. There are 14 residues in the CDR3. Germline V CDR1 and CDR2: SGHDN, FVKESK. The V call is TRBV14, the J call TRBJ1-1, with D perhaps TRBD1 (5 bases). This TCR was recovered from a human donor with Susac syndrome. What was sequenced was CD4+ T cells from PBMCs. In nucleotides, the CDR3 is TGTGCCAGCAGCCGACCCCGGGACTGGGGGATGGTATTCTTT. It encodes CASSRPRDWGMVFF.